The sequence of this T cell receptor beta chain was determined in a study of cytomegalovirus exposure and HLA in healthy donors. Study-wide context: Caucasian-associated ancestry cluster membership applied to about four fifths of around 400 genotyped donors.

The PCR was carried out with 60 Vbeta primers and 13 Jbeta primers. Libraries were prepared by immunoSEQ multiplex PCR; TCRdb keeps only in-frame clonotypes and omits some of them. The data contain about 94,000 clones, 81% of them singletons. Remarks on this clone: Its antigen is still unknown.

General observations from the study: Reports showed the classifier diagnosing cytomegalovirus status with high specificity and sensitivity. In a later analysis, HLA-associated beta chains showed higher expansion and lower generation probabilities than comparable chains.

The germline CDR1 and CDR2 sequences are SGHRS and YFSETQ. The CDR3 runs to 14 residues. V was pared by 2 bases and J by 2 bases, with 8 bases between. The source of this sequence is a human donor in good health. The chain joins TRBV5-1 to TRBJ2-1; D is possibly TRBD2 (5 bases). Input material: PBMCs. CDR3 in DNA: TGCGCCAGCAGCTTAAGCGGAGCCTACAATGAGCAGTTCTTC. Translating gives CASSLSGAYNEQFF.